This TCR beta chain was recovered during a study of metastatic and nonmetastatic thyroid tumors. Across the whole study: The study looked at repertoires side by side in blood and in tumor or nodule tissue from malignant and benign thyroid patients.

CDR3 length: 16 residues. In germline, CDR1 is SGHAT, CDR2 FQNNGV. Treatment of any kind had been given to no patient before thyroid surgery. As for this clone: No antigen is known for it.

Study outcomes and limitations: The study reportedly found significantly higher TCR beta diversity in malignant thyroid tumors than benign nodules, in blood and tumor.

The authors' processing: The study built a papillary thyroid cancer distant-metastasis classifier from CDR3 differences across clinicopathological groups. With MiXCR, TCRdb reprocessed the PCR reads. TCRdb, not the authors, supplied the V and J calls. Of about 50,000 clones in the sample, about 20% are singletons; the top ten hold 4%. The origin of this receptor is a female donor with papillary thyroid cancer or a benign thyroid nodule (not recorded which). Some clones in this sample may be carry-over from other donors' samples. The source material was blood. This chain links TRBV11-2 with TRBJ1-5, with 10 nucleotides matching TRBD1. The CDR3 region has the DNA TGTGGAAGCAGCCCTCGGACAGGGGGAAGCAATCAGCCCCAGCATTTT. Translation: CGSSPRTGGSNQPQHF.